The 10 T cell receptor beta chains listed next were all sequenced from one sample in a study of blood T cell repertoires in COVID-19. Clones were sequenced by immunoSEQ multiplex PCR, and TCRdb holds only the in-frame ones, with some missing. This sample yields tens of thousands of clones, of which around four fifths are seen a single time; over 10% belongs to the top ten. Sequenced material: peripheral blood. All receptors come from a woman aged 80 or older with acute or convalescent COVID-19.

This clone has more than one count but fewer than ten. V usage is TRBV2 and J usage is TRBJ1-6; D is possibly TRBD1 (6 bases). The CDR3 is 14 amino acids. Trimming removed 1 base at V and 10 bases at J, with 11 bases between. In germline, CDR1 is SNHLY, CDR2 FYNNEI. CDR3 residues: CASSEDRELSPLHF. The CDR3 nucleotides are TGTGCCAGCAGTGAAGACAGGGAATTGTCACCCCTCCACTTT.

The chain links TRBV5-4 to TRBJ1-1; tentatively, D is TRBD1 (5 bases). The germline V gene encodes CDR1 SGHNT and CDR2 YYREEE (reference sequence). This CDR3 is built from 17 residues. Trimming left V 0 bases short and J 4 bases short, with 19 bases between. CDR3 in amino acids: CASSLEPRRGIGTEAFF. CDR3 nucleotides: TGTGCCAGCAGCTTGGAGCCGCGGAGGGGAATTGGCACTGAAGCTTTCTTT.

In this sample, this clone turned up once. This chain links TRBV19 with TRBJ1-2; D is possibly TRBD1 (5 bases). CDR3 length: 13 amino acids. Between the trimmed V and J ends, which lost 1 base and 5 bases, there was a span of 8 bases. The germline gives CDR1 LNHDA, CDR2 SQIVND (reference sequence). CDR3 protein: CASSIVTAYGYTF. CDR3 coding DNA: TGTGCCAGTAGTATAGTGACAGCTTATGGCTACACCTTC.

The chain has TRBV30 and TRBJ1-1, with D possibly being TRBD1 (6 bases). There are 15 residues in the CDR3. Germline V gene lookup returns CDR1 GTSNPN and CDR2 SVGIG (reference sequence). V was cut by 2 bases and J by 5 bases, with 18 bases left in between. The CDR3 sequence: CAWSTMPGQVTEAFF. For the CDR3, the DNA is TGTGCCTGGAGTACCATGCCGGGACAAGTGACTGAAGCTTTCTTT.

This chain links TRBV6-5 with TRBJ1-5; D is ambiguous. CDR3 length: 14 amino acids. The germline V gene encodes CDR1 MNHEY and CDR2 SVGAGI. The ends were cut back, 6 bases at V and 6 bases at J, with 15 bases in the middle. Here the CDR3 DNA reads TGTGCCAGCAGCCGGGGAGGTCCGGGTCAGCCCCAGCATTTT. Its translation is CASSRGGPGQPQHF.

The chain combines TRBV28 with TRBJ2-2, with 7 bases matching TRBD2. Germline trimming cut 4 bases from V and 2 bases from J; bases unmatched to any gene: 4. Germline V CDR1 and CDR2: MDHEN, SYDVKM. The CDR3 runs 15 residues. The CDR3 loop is CASSSPGLNTGELFF. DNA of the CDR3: TGTGCCAGCAGTTCACCGGGACTAAACACCGGGGAGCTGTTTTTT.

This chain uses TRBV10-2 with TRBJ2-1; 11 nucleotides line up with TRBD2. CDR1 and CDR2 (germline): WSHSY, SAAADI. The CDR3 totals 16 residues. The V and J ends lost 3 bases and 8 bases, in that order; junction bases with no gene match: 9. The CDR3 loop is CASSDRSGGAPDEQFF. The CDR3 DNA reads TGCGCCAGCAGTGACCGTAGCGGGGGGGCCCCCGATGAGCAGTTCTTC.

In DNA form, the CDR3 reads TGTGCCAGCTCACCAATCGGGGATACTCAATCTGGAAACACCATATATTTT. This encodes CASSPIGDTQSGNTIYF. The rearrangement uses TRBV18 and TRBJ1-3; D gene unclear. With 2 bases removed from V and 1 base from J, the gap between germline ends came to 15 bases. The CDR3 has 17 amino acids. The germline CDR1 and CDR2 sequences are KGHSH and LQKENI.

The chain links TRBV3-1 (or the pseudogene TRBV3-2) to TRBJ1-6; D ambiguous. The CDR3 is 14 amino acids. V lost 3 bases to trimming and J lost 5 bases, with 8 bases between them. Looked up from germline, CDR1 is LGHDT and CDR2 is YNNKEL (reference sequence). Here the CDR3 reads CASSHGRNNSPLHF. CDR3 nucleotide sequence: TGTGCCAGCAGCCATGGGAGGAATAATTCACCCCTCCACTTT.

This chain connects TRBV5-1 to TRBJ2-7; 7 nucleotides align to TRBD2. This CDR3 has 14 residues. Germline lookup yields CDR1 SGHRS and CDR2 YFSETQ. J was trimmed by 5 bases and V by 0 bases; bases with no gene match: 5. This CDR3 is CASSLVASGHEQYF. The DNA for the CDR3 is TGCGCCAGCAGCTTGGTGGCTAGCGGCCACGAGCAGTACTTC.